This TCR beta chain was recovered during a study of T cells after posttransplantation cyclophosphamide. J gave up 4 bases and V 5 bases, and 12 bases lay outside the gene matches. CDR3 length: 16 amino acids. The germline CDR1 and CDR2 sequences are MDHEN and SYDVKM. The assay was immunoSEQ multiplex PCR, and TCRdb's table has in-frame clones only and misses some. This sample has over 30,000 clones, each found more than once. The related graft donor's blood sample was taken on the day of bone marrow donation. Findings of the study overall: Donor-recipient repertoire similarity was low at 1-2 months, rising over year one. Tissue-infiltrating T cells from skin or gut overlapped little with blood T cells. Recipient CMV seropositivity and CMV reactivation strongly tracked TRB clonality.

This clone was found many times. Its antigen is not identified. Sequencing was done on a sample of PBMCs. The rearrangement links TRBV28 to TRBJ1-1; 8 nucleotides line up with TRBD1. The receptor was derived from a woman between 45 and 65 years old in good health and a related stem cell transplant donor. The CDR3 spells CASSVPTQGGITEAFF. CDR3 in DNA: TGTGCCAGCAGTGTACCAACACAGGGGGGGATCACTGAAGCTTTCTTT.